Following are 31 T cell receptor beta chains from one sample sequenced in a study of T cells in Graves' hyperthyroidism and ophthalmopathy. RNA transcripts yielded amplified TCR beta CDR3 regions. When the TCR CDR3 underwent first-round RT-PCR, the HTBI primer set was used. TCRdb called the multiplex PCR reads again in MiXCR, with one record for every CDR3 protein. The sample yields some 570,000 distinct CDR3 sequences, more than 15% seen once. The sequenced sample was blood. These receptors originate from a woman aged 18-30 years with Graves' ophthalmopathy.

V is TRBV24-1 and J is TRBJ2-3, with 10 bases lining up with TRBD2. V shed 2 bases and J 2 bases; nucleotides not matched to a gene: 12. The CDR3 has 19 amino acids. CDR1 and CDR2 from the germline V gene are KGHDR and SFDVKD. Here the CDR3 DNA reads TGTGCCACCAGTGATTGGACTAGCGGCCATGATCCAAACACAGATACGCAGTATTTT. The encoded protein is CATSDWTSGHDPNTDTQYF.

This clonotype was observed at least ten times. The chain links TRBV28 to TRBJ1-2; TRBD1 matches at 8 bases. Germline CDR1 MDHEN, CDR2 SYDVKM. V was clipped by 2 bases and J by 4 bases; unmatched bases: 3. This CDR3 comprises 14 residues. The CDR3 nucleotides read TGTGCCAGCAGTTTACAGGACAGGGCCTATGGCTACACCTTC. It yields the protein CASSLQDRAYGYTF.

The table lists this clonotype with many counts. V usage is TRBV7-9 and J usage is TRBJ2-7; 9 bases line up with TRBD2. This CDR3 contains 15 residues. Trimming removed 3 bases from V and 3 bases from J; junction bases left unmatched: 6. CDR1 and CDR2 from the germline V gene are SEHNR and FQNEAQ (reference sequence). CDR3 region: CASSFPSSGVYEQYF. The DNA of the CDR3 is TGTGCCAGCAGCTTCCCATCTAGCGGGGTCTACGAGCAGTACTTC.

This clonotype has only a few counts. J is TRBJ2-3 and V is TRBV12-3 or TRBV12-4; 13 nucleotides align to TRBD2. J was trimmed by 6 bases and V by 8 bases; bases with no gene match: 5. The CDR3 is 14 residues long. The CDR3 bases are TGTGCCAGCCGACTAGCGGGGGGCCTGGATACGCAGTATTTT. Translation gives CASRLAGGLDTQYF.

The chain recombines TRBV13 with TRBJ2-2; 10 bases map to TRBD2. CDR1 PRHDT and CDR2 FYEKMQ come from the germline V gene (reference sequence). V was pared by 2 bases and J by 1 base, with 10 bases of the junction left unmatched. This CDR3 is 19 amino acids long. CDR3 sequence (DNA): TGTGCCAGCAGCTTATCGCCTCTAGCGGGAGTCGGGAACACCGGGGAGCTGTTTTTT. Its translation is CASSLSPLAGVGNTGELFF.

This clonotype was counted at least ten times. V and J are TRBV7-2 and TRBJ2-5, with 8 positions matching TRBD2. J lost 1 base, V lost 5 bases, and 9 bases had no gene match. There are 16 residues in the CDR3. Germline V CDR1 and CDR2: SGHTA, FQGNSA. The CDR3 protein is CASSPGLARGQETQYF. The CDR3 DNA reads TGTGCCAGCAGCCCCGGACTAGCTCGGGGCCAAGAGACCCAGTACTTC.

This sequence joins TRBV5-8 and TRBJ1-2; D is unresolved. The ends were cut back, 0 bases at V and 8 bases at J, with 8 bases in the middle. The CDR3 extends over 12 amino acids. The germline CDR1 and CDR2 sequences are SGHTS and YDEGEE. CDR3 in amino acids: CASSLARVGYTF. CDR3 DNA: TGTGCCAGCAGCTTGGCTAGGGTCGGCTACACCTTC.

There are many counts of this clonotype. The DNA of the CDR3 is TGTGCCAGCAGCTACCCGACAGGGAACTATGGCTACACCTTC. As protein: CASSYPTGNYGYTF. The V gene is TRBV13, the J gene TRBJ1-2; 7 bases line up with TRBD1. The CDR3 sequence is 14 residues long. V lost 4 bases and J lost 2; bases outside the gene matches: 4. Germline-derived CDR1 and CDR2 are PRHDT and FYEKMQ (reference sequence). Drawing the rest from reference TRBV13 and TRBJ1-2, the complete variable domain is AAGVIQSPRHLIKEKRETATLKCYPIPRHDTVYWYQQGPGQDPQFLISFYEKMQSDKGSIPDRFSAQQFSDYHSELNMSSLELGDSALYFCASSYPTGNYGYTFGSGTRLTVV.

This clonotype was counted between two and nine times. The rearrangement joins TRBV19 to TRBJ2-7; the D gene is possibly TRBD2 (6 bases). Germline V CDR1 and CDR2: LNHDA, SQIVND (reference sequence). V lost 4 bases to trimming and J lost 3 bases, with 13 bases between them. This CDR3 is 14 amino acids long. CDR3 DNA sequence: TGTGCCAGTAGTACCTCATACGGGAGCTACGAGCAGTACTTC. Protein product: CASSTSYGSYEQYF.

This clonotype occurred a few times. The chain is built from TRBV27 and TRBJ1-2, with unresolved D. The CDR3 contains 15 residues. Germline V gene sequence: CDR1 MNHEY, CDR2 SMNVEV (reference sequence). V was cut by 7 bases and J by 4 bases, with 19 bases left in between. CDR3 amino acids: CASTNSPPSVYGYTF. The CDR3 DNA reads TGTGCCAGCACCAATTCTCCCCCCAGCGTCTATGGCTACACCTTC.

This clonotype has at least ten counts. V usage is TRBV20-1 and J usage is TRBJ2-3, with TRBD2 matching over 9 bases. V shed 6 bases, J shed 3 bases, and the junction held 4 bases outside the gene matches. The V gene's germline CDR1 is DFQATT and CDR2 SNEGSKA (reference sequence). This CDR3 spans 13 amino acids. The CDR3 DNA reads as TGCAGTGCCCGACTAGCGGAAACAGATACGCAGTATTTT. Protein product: CSARLAETDTQYF.

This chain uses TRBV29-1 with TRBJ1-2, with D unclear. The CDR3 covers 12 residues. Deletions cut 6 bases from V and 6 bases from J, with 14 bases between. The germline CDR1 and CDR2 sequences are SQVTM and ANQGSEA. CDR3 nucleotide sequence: TGCAGCGTCCTGACGTCCCCCAATGGCTACACCTTC. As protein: CSVLTSPNGYTF.

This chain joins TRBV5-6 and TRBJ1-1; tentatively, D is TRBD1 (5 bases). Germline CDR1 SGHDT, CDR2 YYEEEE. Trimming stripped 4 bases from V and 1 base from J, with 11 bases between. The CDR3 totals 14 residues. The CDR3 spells CASSQITGNTEAFF. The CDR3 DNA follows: TGTGCCAGCAGCCAAATTACAGGGAACACTGAAGCTTTCTTT.

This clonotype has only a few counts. The CDR3 loop reads CASSFSDTTGVEKLFF. The CDR3 coding sequence is TGCGCCAGCAGCTTTTCGGACACGACTGGCGTGGAAAAACTGTTTTTT. The genes are TRBV5-1 and TRBJ1-4, with a weak D call TRBD1 (5 bases). The V and J ends lost 2 bases and 8 bases respectively, with 19 bases between them. The CDR3 is 16 amino acids. Looked up from germline, CDR1 is SGHRS and CDR2 is YFSETQ.

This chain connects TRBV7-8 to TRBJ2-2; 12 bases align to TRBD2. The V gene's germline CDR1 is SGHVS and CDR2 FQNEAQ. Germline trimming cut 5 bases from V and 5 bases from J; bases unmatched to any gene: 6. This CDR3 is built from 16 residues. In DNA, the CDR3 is TGTGCCAGCAGCCCAGGACTAGCGGGATATACCGGGGAGCTGTTTTTT. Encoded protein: CASSPGLAGYTGELFF.

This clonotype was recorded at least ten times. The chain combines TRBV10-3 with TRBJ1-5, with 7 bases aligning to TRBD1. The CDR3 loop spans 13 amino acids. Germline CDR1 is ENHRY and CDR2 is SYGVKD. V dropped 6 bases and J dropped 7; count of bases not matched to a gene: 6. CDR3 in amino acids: CAIRGQLGQPQHF. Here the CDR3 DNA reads TGTGCCATCAGGGGACAGTTGGGCCAGCCCCAGCATTTT.

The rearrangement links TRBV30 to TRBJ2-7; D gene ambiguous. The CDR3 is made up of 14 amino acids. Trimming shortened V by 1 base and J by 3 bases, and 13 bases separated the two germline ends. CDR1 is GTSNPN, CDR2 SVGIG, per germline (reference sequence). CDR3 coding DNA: TGTGCCTGGAGTGCCGGTATGCCACTCTACGAGCAGTACTTC. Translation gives CAWSAGMPLYEQYF.

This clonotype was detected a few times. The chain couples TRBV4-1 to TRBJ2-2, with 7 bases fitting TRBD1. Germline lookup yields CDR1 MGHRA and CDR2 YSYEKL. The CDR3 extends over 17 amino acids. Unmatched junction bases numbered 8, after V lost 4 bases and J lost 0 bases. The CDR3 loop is CASSPVQGSSNTGELFF. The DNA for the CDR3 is TGCGCCAGCAGCCCCGTACAGGGGTCCTCGAACACCGGGGAGCTGTTTTTT.

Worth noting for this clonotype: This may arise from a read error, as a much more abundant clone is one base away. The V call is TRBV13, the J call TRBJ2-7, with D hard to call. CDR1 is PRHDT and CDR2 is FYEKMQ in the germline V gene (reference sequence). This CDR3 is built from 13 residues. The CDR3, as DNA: TGTGCCAGCAGCTTTGGAGAATCCTACAAGCAGTACTTC. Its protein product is CASSFGESYKQYF.

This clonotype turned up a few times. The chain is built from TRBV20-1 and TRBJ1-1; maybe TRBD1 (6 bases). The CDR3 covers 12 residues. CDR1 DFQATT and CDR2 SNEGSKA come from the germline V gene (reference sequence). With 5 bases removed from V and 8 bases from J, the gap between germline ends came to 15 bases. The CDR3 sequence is CSARRDINEAFF. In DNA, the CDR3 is TGCAGTGCTCGCCGGGACATAAACGAAGCTTTCTTT.

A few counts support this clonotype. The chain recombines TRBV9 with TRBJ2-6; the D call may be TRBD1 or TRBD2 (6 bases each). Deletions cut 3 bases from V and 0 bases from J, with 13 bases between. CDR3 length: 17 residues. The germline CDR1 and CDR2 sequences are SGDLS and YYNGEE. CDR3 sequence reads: CASSAGGAFSGANVLTF. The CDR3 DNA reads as TGTGCCAGCAGCGCCGGGGGCGCGTTCTCTGGGGCCAACGTCCTGACTTTC.

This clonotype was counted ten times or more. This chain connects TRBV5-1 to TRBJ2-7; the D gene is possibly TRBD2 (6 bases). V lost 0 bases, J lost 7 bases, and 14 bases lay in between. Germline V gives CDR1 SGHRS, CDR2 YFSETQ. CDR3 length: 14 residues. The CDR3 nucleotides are TGCGCCAGCAGCTTGGAGGGAGGATTGGGGGAGCAGTACTTC. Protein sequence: CASSLEGGLGEQYF.

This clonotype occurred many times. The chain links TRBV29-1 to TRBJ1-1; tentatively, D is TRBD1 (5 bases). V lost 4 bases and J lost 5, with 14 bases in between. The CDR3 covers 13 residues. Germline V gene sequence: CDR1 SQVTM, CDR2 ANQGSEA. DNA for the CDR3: TGCAGCGTTGGGAGCAGGGCCCGGACTGAAGCTTTCTTT. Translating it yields CSVGSRARTEAFF.

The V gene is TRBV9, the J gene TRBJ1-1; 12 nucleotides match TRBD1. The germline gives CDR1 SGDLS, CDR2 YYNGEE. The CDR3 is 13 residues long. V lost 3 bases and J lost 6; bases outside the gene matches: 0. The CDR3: CASSGDRGPEAFF. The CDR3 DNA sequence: TGTGCCAGCAGCGGGGACAGGGGGCCTGAAGCTTTCTTT.

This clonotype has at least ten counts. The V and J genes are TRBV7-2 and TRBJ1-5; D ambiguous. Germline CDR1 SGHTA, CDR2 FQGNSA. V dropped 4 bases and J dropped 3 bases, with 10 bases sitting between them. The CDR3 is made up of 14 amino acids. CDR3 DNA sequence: TGTGCCAGCAGCTCGTCACGACCCAATCAGCCCCAGCATTTT. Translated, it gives CASSSSRPNQPQHF.

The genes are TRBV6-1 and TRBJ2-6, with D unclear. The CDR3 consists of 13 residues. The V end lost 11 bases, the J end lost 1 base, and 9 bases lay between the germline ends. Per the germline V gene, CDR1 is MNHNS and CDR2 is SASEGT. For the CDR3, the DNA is TGTGCCCGCGAGCTTTCTGGGGCCAACGTCCTGACTTTC. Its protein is CARELSGANVLTF.

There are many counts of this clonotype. CDR3 protein: CASSLRLGQGNQPQHF. The CDR3 DNA sequence: TGTGCCAGCAGTTTACGTCTGGGACAGGGCAATCAGCCCCAGCATTTT. The chain joins TRBV27 to TRBJ1-5, with 8 bases that match TRBD1. The CDR3 sequence is 16 residues long. Germline V gene data show CDR1 as MNHEY and CDR2 as SMNVEV (reference sequence). The J segment lost 2 bases and the V segment lost 2 bases, leaving 5 bases of the junction unmatched.

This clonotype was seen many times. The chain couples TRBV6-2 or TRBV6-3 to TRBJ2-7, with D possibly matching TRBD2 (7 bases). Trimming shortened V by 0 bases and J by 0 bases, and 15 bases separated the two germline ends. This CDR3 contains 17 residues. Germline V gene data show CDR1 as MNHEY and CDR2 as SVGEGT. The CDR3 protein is CASSYSISGGPSYEQYF. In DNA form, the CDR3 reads TGTGCCAGCAGTTACTCGATATCCGGGGGGCCCTCCTACGAGCAGTACTTC.

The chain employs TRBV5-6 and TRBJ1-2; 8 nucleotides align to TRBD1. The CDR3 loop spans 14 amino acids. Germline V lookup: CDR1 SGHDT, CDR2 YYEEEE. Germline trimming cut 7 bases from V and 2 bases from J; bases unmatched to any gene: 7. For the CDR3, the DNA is TGTGCCAGCCAGACAGGGGCGAACAACTATGGCTACACCTTC. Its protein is CASQTGANNYGYTF.

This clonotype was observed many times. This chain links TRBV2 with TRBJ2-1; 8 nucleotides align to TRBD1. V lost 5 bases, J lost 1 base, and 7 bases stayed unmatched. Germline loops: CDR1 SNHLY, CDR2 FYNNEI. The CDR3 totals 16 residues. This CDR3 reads CASSFDRGRSYNEQFF. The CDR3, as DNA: TGTGCCAGCAGTTTCGACAGGGGAAGGTCCTACAATGAGCAGTTCTTC.

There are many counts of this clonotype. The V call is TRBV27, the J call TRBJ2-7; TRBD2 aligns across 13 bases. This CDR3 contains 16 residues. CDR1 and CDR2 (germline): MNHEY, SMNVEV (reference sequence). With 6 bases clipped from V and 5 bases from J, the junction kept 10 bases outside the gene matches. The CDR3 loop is CASSAIGTSGINEQYF. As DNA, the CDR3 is TGTGCCAGCAGCGCAATAGGGACTAGCGGGATCAACGAGCAGTACTTC.